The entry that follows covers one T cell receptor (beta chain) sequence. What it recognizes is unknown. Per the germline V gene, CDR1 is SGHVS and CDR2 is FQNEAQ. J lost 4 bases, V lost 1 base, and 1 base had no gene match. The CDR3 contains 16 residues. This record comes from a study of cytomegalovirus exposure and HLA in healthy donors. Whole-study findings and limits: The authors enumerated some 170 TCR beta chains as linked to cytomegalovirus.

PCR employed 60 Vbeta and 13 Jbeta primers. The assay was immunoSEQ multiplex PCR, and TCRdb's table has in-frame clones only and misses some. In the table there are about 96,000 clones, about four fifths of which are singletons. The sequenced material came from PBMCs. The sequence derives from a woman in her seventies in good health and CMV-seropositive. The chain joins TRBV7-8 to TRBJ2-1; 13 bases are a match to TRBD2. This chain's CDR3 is CASSLGTSGGYNEQFF. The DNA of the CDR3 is TGTGCCAGCAGCTTAGGGACTAGCGGGGGTTACAATGAGCAGTTCTTC.